A single sample gave rise to the 15 T cell receptor beta chains below, sequenced in a study of beta chain features in type 1 diabetes. The study reverse transcribed the entire isolated RNA, so it sequenced expressed TCRB transcripts. TCRdb's copy holds only in-frame clones and misses some; the assay was immunoSEQ multiplex PCR. The data show some 270,000 clones, over 12% seen once. Source material: naive CD4+ T cells from blood. All receptors derive from a woman aged 40-49 years in good health.

In its sample, this clone was seen a few times. V usage is TRBV9 and J usage is TRBJ2-5, with TRBD2 identical over 7 bases. J was trimmed by 3 bases and V by 4 bases; bases with no gene match: 3. Germline V lookup: CDR1 SGDLS, CDR2 YYNGEE. The CDR3 sequence is 13 residues long. For the CDR3, the DNA is TGTGCCAGCAGCCCTCGGGGGGAAGAGACCCAGTACTTC. This translates into CASSPRGEETQYF.

This clone was seen a few times. The chain's CDR3 is CASRLGGENYGYTF. CDR3 in DNA: TGTGCCAGTAGACTAGGAGGGGAGAACTATGGCTACACCTTC. V gene TRBV19 combines with J gene TRBJ1-2; possibly TRBD1 for D (5 bases). CDR3 length equals 14 residues. Germline V gene data show CDR1 as LNHDA and CDR2 as SQIVND (reference sequence). Trimming removed 6 bases from V and 2 bases from J, with 13 bases in between. Based on the CDR3 plus reference TRBV19 and TRBJ1-2, the full variable domain is DGGITQSPKYLFRKEGQNVTLSCEQNLNHDAMYWYRQDPGQGLRLIYYSQIVNDFQKGDIAEGYSVSREKKESFPLTVTSAQKNPTAFYLCASRLGGENYGYTFGSGTRLTVV.

V gene TRBV7-6 combines with J gene TRBJ2-5; 7 bases agree with TRBD1. J lost 1 base, V lost 1 base, and 3 bases had no gene match. CDR1 SGHVS and CDR2 FNYEAQ come from the germline V gene. The CDR3 totals 15 residues. DNA for the CDR3: TGTGCCAGCAGCTTAGGGGCAGGGGGCCAAGAGACCCAGTACTTC. Translation: CASSLGAGGQETQYF. The variable domain in full, with the rest retrieved from reference TRBV7-6 and TRBJ2-5, is GAGVSQSPRYKVTKRGQDVALRCDPISGHVSLYWYRQALGQGPEFLTYFNYEAQQDKSGLPNDRFSAERPEGSISTLTIQRTEQRDSAMYRCASSLGAGGQETQYFGPGTRLLVL.

About this clone: Additional DNA sequences in this sample encode the identical CDR3. The chain recombines TRBV5-1 with TRBJ2-7; D is possibly TRBD1 (6 bases). Trimming removed 0 bases at V and 3 bases at J, with 7 bases between. The CDR3 is 13 amino acids. CDR1 is SGHRS and CDR2 is YFSETQ in the germline V gene. CDR3 amino acids: CASSLGQDYEQYF. The CDR3 coding sequence is TGCGCCAGCAGCTTGGGACAGGACTACGAGCAGTACTTC.

This chain connects TRBV5-4 to TRBJ1-4; 9 nucleotides match TRBD1. Germline assignment: CDR1 SGHNT and CDR2 YYREEE (reference sequence). V gave up 4 bases and J gave up 2 bases; unmatched junction bases: 3. There are 15 residues in the CDR3. CDR3 protein: CASSPGTGTNEKLFF. As DNA, the CDR3 is TGTGCCAGCAGCCCAGGGACAGGGACTAATGAAAAACTGTTTTTT.

The chain combines TRBV7-9 with TRBJ2-7, with TRBD1 identical over 11 bases. Per germline, CDR1 SEHNR and CDR2 FQNEAQ (reference sequence). With 5 bases clipped from V and 1 base from J, the junction kept 4 bases outside the gene matches. This CDR3 comprises 15 residues. DNA for the CDR3: TGTGCCAGCAGCCCCGGGACAGGGGGATCCTACGAGCAGTACTTC. Translation: CASSPGTGGSYEQYF.

The CDR3 here is CASSPTGVVLEKLFF. For the CDR3, the DNA is TGTGCCAGCAGCCCAACCGGGGTCGTTCTCGAAAAACTGTTTTTT. J is TRBJ1-4 and V is TRBV6-5; D is undetermined. V lost 6 bases and J 8 bases, leaving 19 bases between the germline ends. Per the germline V gene, CDR1 is MNHEY and CDR2 is SVGAGI. The CDR3 is made up of 15 amino acids.

The CDR3 DNA is TGCGCCAGCAGCACTGACAGGGGCCACGAGCAGTACTTC. Translation: CASSTDRGHEQYF. V and J are TRBV5-1 and TRBJ2-7; 8 nucleotides agree with TRBD1. In germline, CDR1 is SGHRS, CDR2 YFSETQ. The CDR3 consists of 13 residues. Losses at the gene ends were 4 bases for V and 5 bases for J; bases not matched to a gene: 5.

This clone has only a few counts. The chain employs TRBV6-1 and TRBJ2-5; D is unresolved. The CDR3 totals 14 residues. V was clipped by 1 base and J by 8 bases, with 14 bases between them. CDR1 MNHNS and CDR2 SASEGT come from the germline V gene. The CDR3 nucleotides are TGTGCCAGCAGTGAAGAATACGGAGTCAGCACCCAGTACTTC. Encoded protein: CASSEEYGVSTQYF.

The chain employs TRBV7-2 and TRBJ2-2, with 8 bases lining up with TRBD1. The CDR3 has 15 residues. Germline assignment: CDR1 SGHTA and CDR2 FQGNSA. Trimming took 5 bases from V and 1 from J; bases not matched to a gene: 3. Here the CDR3 DNA reads TGTGCCAGCAGCCCTGGGACAGGGAACACCGGGGAGCTGTTTTTT. Residues: CASSPGTGNTGELFF. Based on the CDR3 plus reference TRBV7-2 and TRBJ2-2, the full variable domain is GAGVSQSPSNKVTEKGKDVELRCDPISGHTALYWYRQSLGQGLEFLIYFQGNSAPDKSGLPSDRFSAERTGGSVSTLTIQRTQQEDSAVYLCASSPGTGNTGELFFGEGSRLTVL.

V and J are TRBV18 and TRBJ1-3, with unresolved D. V dropped 1 base and J dropped 4 bases, with 11 bases sitting between them. The CDR3 contains 15 residues. The germline gives CDR1 KGHSH, CDR2 LQKENI. The CDR3 DNA reads TGTGCCAGCTCACCACGGGCACTAGCAGGAAACACCATATATTTT. Protein: CASSPRALAGNTIYF.

This clone was observed a few times. The rearrangement joins TRBV10-3 to TRBJ2-1; 13 bases match TRBD2. Losses at the gene ends were 5 bases for V and 8 bases for J; bases not matched to a gene: 6. Germline V gives CDR1 ENHRY, CDR2 SYGVKD. There are 15 residues in the CDR3. The CDR3 reads CAISRRTSGGDEQFF. In nucleotides, the CDR3 is TGTGCCATCAGTAGACGGACTAGCGGGGGAGATGAGCAGTTCTTC.

The V gene is TRBV7-6, the J gene TRBJ1-5, with 9 bases identical to TRBD1. The CDR3 totals 16 residues. J lost 5 bases, V lost 5 bases, and 10 bases had no gene match. CDR1 is SGHVS, CDR2 FNYEAQ, per germline. The CDR3: CASSSYRDREDQPQHF. The DNA of the CDR3 is TGTGCCAGCAGCAGCTACCGGGACAGGGAAGATCAGCCCCAGCATTTT.

This clone occurred a few times. This sequence joins TRBV7-2 and TRBJ1-2; 9 nucleotides align to TRBD1. Germline V CDR1 and CDR2: SGHTA, FQGNSA. Trimming took 3 bases from V and 8 from J; bases not matched to a gene: 10. The CDR3 length is 15 residues. This chain's CDR3 is CASSFPQGAREGYTF. CDR3 nucleotide sequence: TGTGCCAGCAGCTTCCCACAGGGGGCCCGTGAGGGCTACACCTTC. Looking up the rest from reference TRBV7-2 and TRBJ1-2 gives the full variable domain: GAGVSQSPSNKVTEKGKDVELRCDPISGHTALYWYRQSLGQGLEFLIYFQGNSAPDKSGLPSDRFSAERTGGSVSTLTIQRTQQEDSAVYLCASSFPQGAREGYTFGSGTRLTVV.

This clone came up a few times. This sequence joins TRBV6-5 and TRBJ2-7; 9 bases match TRBD1. CDR3 length: 16 amino acids. Germline CDR1 is MNHEY and CDR2 is SVGAGI. V dropped 4 bases and J dropped 1; count of bases not matched to a gene: 8. CDR3 DNA: TGTGCCAGCAGTTCCCACCGGGACAGGGTTTCCTACGAGCAGTACTTC. Protein: CASSSHRDRVSYEQYF.